Shown below are 17 T cell receptor beta chains from a single sample sequenced in a study of CD8 T cells in Susac syndrome. Random hexamers were used to reverse transcribe an amount of roughly 0.45 to 1 ug RNA. TCRdb analysed the immunoSEQ multiplex PCR reads with MiXCR anew, one entry per CDR3 protein. The sample yields more than 70,000 distinct CDR3 sequences, 90% to 95% seen once. Material for sequencing was CD8+ T cells from PBMCs. The source of these receptors is a human donor in good health.

The chain uses TRBV9 and TRBJ1-2; no reliable D call. The germline V gene encodes CDR1 SGDLS and CDR2 YYNGEE. CDR3 length: 15 residues. The V end was cut by 0 bases, the J end by 2 bases, with 11 bases between. The CDR3 DNA follows: TGTGCCAGCAGCGTAGAAGGGCTGGGGAACTATGGCTACACCTTC. Translated: CASSVEGLGNYGYTF.

This clonotype was detected only a few times. The CDR3 is CASSPDRYEQYF. The CDR3, as DNA: TGTGCCAGCAGCCCCGACCGCTACGAGCAGTACTTC. The V call is TRBV6-2 or TRBV6-3, the J call TRBJ2-7; D unresolved. The CDR3 consists of 12 residues. V was cut by 6 bases and J by 3 bases, with 9 bases left in between. CDR1 MNHEY and CDR2 SVGEGT come from the germline V gene.

V is TRBV7-9 and J is TRBJ2-5; 7 nucleotides agree with TRBD2. Germline assignment: CDR1 SEHNR and CDR2 FQNEAQ (reference sequence). Trimming took 5 bases from V and 5 from J; bases not matched to a gene: 5. The CDR3 spans 13 residues. Here the CDR3 DNA reads TGTGCCAGCAGCCCTCTAGCGGACGAGACCCAGTACTTC. It translates to CASSPLADETQYF.

The chain links TRBV6-1 to TRBJ2-7; no reliable D call. V gave up 2 bases and J gave up 6 bases, with 11 bases separating them. Germline V gene lookup returns CDR1 MNHNS and CDR2 SASEGT. The CDR3 covers 13 residues. CDR3 loop: CASSEKTTREQYF. The CDR3 DNA follows: TGTGCCAGCAGTGAAAAGACGACACGCGAGCAGTACTTC.

The rearrangement uses TRBV3-1 and TRBJ1-1; no reliable D call. Per germline, CDR1 LGHDT and CDR2 YNNKEL (reference sequence). The CDR3 totals 18 residues. Deletions cut 2 bases from V and 1 base from J, with 20 bases between. The CDR3 sequence is CASSQPRWRGVGNTEAFF. CDR3 sequence (DNA): TGTGCCAGCAGCCAACCACGGTGGCGAGGTGTTGGGAACACTGAAGCTTTCTTT.

V usage is TRBV2 and J usage is TRBJ2-5, with 10 bases identical to TRBD2. The V segment lost 7 bases and the J segment 5 bases; nucleotides outside the gene matches: 7. The CDR3 has 14 amino acids. CDR1 is SNHLY and CDR2 is FYNNEI in the germline V gene. The CDR3 sequence is CASTERGGRETQYF. CDR3 nucleotides: TGTGCCAGCACGGAGCGGGGGGGCAGGGAGACCCAGTACTTC. Looking up the rest from reference TRBV2 and TRBJ2-5 gives the full variable domain: EPEVTQTPSHQVTQMGQEVILRCVPISNHLYFYWYRQILGQKVEFLVSFYNNEISEKSEIFDDQFSVERPDGSNFTLKIRSTKLEDSAMYFCASTERGGRETQYFGPGTRLLVL.

The genes are TRBV5-1 and TRBJ2-7, with D possibly matching TRBD2 (7 bases). The CDR3 is 16 amino acids. The V gene's germline CDR1 is SGHRS and CDR2 YFSETQ. V lost 1 base and J 0 bases, leaving 14 bases between the germline ends. CDR3 sequence (DNA): TGCGCCAGCAGCTTGAACGCGGGGGCCCTCTCCTACGAGCAGTACTTC. This codes for CASSLNAGALSYEQYF.

The chain has TRBV20-1 and TRBJ2-7, with D possibly matching TRBD1 (5 bases). This CDR3 comprises 15 residues. With 1 base removed from V and 2 bases from J, the gap between germline ends came to 15 bases. Germline lookup yields CDR1 DFQATT and CDR2 SNEGSKA (reference sequence). The CDR3 sequence is CSARVSSGRAYEQYF. The CDR3 DNA is TGCAGTGCTAGAGTATCGTCGGGCAGGGCCTACGAGCAGTACTTC.

The chain employs TRBV29-1 and TRBJ2-1; no clear D gene. The CDR3 spans 12 residues. Trimming removed 2 bases at V and 6 bases at J, with 8 bases between. CDR1 is SQVTM and CDR2 is ANQGSEA in the germline V gene. The CDR3 bases are TGCAGCGTTGAAATTAAAGGCAATGAGCAGTTCTTC. This codes for CSVEIKGNEQFF.

V and J are TRBV29-1 and TRBJ1-2; 7 nucleotides line up with TRBD1. Germline values: CDR1 SQVTM, CDR2 ANQGSEA. The CDR3 covers 13 residues. With 3 bases clipped from V and 5 bases from J, the junction kept 6 bases outside the gene matches. Written as DNA, the CDR3 is TGCAGCGTTGACCCCGACAGGGTTTATGGCTACACCTTC. The encoded protein is CSVDPDRVYGYTF.

The chain combines TRBV6-5 with TRBJ1-3, with 8 nucleotides matching TRBD1. With 5 bases clipped from V and 0 bases from J, the junction kept 3 bases outside the gene matches. The germline gives CDR1 MNHEY, CDR2 SVGAGI. CDR3 length: 15 residues. In DNA form, the CDR3 reads TGTGCCAGCAGTCCCACAGGGGGCTCTGGAAACACCATATATTTT. Amino acid sequence: CASSPTGGSGNTIYF.

V usage is TRBV29-1 and J usage is TRBJ1-1, with 7 bases identical to TRBD1. The CDR3 loop spans 16 amino acids. Germline values: CDR1 SQVTM, CDR2 ANQGSEA. The ends lost 4 bases at V and 0 bases at J; junction bases unmatched: 11. CDR3 DNA sequence: TGCAGCGTTGGCGGGACAGTAAAAATAATGAACACTGAAGCTTTCTTT. Translated: CSVGGTVKIMNTEAFF. Looking up the rest from reference TRBV29-1 and TRBJ1-1 gives the full variable domain: SAVISQKPSRDICQRGTSLTIQCQVDSQVTMMFWYRQQPGQSLTLIATANQGSEATYESGFVIDKFPISRPNLTFSTLTVSNMSPEDSSIYLCSVGGTVKIMNTEAFFGQGTRLTVV.

This rearrangement joins TRBV5-1 to TRBJ1-1, with D maybe TRBD1 (6 bases). V lost 1 base to trimming and J lost 1 base, with 11 bases between them. The CDR3 is made up of 15 amino acids. Germline V gene sequence: CDR1 SGHRS, CDR2 YFSETQ. This CDR3 reads CASSLSGVGNTEAFF. CDR3 sequence (DNA): TGCGCCAGCAGCTTGTCAGGGGTAGGGAACACTGAAGCTTTCTTT.

V and J are TRBV6-1 and TRBJ1-6; D may be TRBD1 (5 bases). Germline V gene sequence: CDR1 MNHNS, CDR2 SASEGT. The CDR3 consists of 14 residues. V gave up 6 bases and J gave up 5 bases, with 11 bases separating them. The CDR3 reads CASSGTADNSPLHF. CDR3 in DNA: TGTGCCAGCAGCGGGACGGCGGATAATTCACCCCTCCACTTT.

The rearrangement uses TRBV9 and TRBJ1-2; 7 positions agree with TRBD1. Trimming at V came to 3 bases and at J to 5 bases, leaving 10 bases not matched to a gene. This CDR3 is 15 amino acids long. In germline, CDR1 is SGDLS, CDR2 YYNGEE. The CDR3, as DNA: TGTGCCAGCAGCGGCTACGGGACAGTTTCTTATGGCTACACCTTC. It translates to CASSGYGTVSYGYTF. The variable domain in full, completed from reference TRBV9 and TRBJ1-2, reads DSGVTQTPKHLITATGQRVTLRCSPRSGDLSVYWYQQSLDQGLQFLIQYYNGEERAKGNILERFSAQQFPDLHSELNLSSLELGDSALYFCASSGYGTVSYGYTFGSGTRLTVV.

The gene calls are TRBV6-2 or TRBV6-3 and TRBJ2-7; a possible D gene is TRBD2 (5 bases). CDR1 is MNHEY and CDR2 is SVGEGT in the germline V gene. CDR3 length equals 17 residues. V was trimmed by 1 base and J by 0 bases, leaving 16 bases between them. The CDR3 DNA reads as TGTGCCAGCAGTTACTATCCGACTATTGGCCGCTCCTACGAGCAGTACTTC. Residues: CASSYYPTIGRSYEQYF.

This chain joins TRBV19 and TRBJ2-7; TRBD1 is a possible D gene (5 bases). The germline V gene encodes CDR1 LNHDA and CDR2 SQIVND (reference sequence). This CDR3 is built from 15 residues. V lost 6 bases to trimming and J lost 1 base, with 16 bases between them. The DNA for the CDR3 is TGTGCCAGTAGCTTCGAAAGGGGCCCTTCCTACGAGCAGTACTTC. Translating gives CASSFERGPSYEQYF.